A selection of T cell receptor beta chains follows, all from one sample in a study of blood T cell repertoires in COVID-19. The assay was immunoSEQ multiplex PCR, and TCRdb's table has in-frame clones only and misses some. Of 250,000 to 400,000 clones in the sample, about nine tenths were seen once. Material for sequencing was PBMCs or T cells enriched from blood (not recorded which). Receptors were obtained from a man aged 55 to 70 who had recovered from COVID-19. The CDR3 runs from the conserved cysteine through the conserved F or W. A D gene is named only where the DNA matches it firmly. Expanded clones get a size class; other rows say once, few or many, or leave the size out.

CDR3nt | CDR3aa | v_gene | d_gene | j_gene | abundance | len
TGTGCCACAGAAGACGGGGATACGCAGTATTTT | CATEDGDTQYF | TRBV24-1 | NA | TRBJ2-3 | NA | 11
TGTGCCAGCAGTTTAGTTGGCGGGTTTAGGGATGAGCAGTTCTTC | CASSLVGGFRDEQFF | TRBV7-9 | NA | TRBJ2-1 | NA | 15
TGTGCCAGCAGCCATGGGAGGTCGCAATCCTACGAGCAGTACTTC | CASSHGRSQSYEQYF | TRBV7-9 | NA | TRBJ2-7 | NA | 15
TGTGCCAGCAGTCCCGGGGACAGGGGGCTTTTGAACACTGAAGCTTTCTTT | CASSPGDRGLLNTEAFF | TRBV27 | TRBD1 | TRBJ1-1 | NA | 17
TGTGCAAGTCGCTTAGGGGGGACTCCAACGCAGTATTTT | CASRLGGTPTQYF | TRBV12-2 | NA | TRBJ2-3 | once | 13
TGTGCCAGCAGCCGGCGCCGGGACAGGGAACGGATCTATGGCTACACCTTC | CASSRRRDRERIYGYTF | TRBV3-1/TRBV3-2 | TRBD1 | TRBJ1-2 | NA | 17
TGTGCAAGTCGCGACACAGGGGACTATGGCTACACCTTC | CASRDTGDYGYTF | TRBV12-2 | NA | TRBJ1-2 | NA | 13
TGCGCCAGCAGTCCATCGGGGGGTAAGAACACTGAAGCTTTCTTT | CASSPSGGKNTEAFF | TRBV4-1 | NA | TRBJ1-1 | NA | 15
TGTGCCAGCAGCGCCGTTAGACCCGGGGGAATGAACACTGAAGCTTTCTTT | CASSAVRPGGMNTEAFF | TRBV9 | NA | TRBJ1-1 | few | 17
TGTGCCAGCAGCCAAGGTTGGGACAGGGGGCGAACTGAAGCTTTCTTT | CASSQGWDRGRTEAFF | TRBV3-1/TRBV3-2 | TRBD1 | TRBJ1-1 | NA | 16
TGTGCCAGCAGCCCAGGGGGTGGTAAGAGTCAGCCCCAGCATTTT | CASSPGGGKSQPQHF | TRBV7-8 | TRBD1 | TRBJ1-5 | NA | 15
TGTGCCAGCAGCGACGGACAGGGGCACTACAATGAGCAGTTCTTC | CASSDGQGHYNEQFF | TRBV9 | TRBD1 | TRBJ2-1 | NA | 15
TGCGCCAGCAGTGAGTCGGGACTGGGGAATGAGCAGTTCTTC | CASSESGLGNEQFF | TRBV10-1 | NA | TRBJ2-1 | NA | 14
TGTGCCAGCGGGGAGCTGGGCAGAAGCACTGAAGCTTTCTTT | CASGELGRSTEAFF | TRBV9 | NA | TRBJ1-1 | NA | 14
TGTGCCAGCAGCTTACAGGGGGCGGTCACTGAAGCTTTCTTT | CASSLQGAVTEAFF | TRBV7-2 | TRBD1 | TRBJ1-1 | NA | 14
TGCAGCGTTGTTGGCAGTTCCACAGATACGCAGTATTTT | CSVVGSSTDTQYF | TRBV29-1 | NA | TRBJ2-3 | NA | 13
TGTGCCAGCAGTGAACACAGGGGTAGCTATTCACCCCTCCACTTT | CASSEHRGSYSPLHF | TRBV6-1 | TRBD1 | TRBJ1-6 | NA | 15
TGTGCCAGCAGCCTATTTGAGACTGAAGCTTTCTTT | CASSLFETEAFF | TRBV7-2 | NA | TRBJ1-1 | NA | 12
TGTGCCAGCAGCTTAGTTCCTGGCAGGGGTTTTTCCTACGAGCAGTACTTC | CASSLVPGRGFSYEQYF | TRBV11-2 | NA | TRBJ2-7 | NA | 17
TGTGCCAGCAGCACAAAGGGACAGACCTCCGCTAGCGGGGGGTGGGATACGCAGTATTTT | CASSTKGQTSASGGWDTQYF | TRBV7-3 | TRBD2 | TRBJ2-3 | NA | 20
TGCAGTGCTAGTTCTTTCGCCCGCAGTGGCTACACCTTC | CSASSFARSGYTF | TRBV20-1 | NA | TRBJ1-2 | once | 13